The T cell receptor (beta chain) described here comes from a study of cytomegalovirus exposure and HLA in healthy donors. Amplification used 60 Vbeta primers and 13 Jbeta primers. Assay used: immunoSEQ multiplex PCR; TCRdb lists only in-frame clones, some missing. The sample lists over 55,000 clones, around 80% seen once, with approximately 4.3% in the top ten. Study-wide results and limits: Association of approximately 16,000 TCR beta sequences with HLA alleles was found at 0.05 false discovery rate in a later analysis. Specificity of a few CMV-associated chains for CMV antigens was verified in vitro.

In regard to this clone: The antigen is unknown.

Healthy donors of bone marrow made up the group. Sequenced material: PBMCs. The sequence was collected from a woman aged 25 to 39 in good health and CMV-seronegative.

CDR3 loop: CASSPTGERSPLHF. The CDR3 nucleotides are TGTGCCAGCTCACCTACAGGGGAACGGTCACCCCTCCACTTT. V gene TRBV18 combines with J gene TRBJ1-6; 7 bases line up with TRBD1. The CDR3 is 14 residues long. From germline, CDR1 is KGHSH and CDR2 LQKENI. Germline trimming cut 3 bases from V and 10 bases from J; bases unmatched to any gene: 6.